The rows below give T cell receptor beta chains drawn from one sample of a study of cytomegalovirus exposure and HLA in healthy donors. Sequenced by immunoSEQ multiplex PCR; TCRdb stores in-frame clones only, minus some. This repertoire shows 190,000 or so clones, more than 80% found once; its top ten account for around 0.69%. The sequencing sample was made of PBMCs. All receptors come from a boy younger than 18 in good health and CMV-seronegative. Both conserved end residues are part of each CDR3. The order of the fields is V gene, D gene, J gene, clone size, CDR3 DNA, CDR3 protein. A D gene is named only where the DNA matches it firmly. Clone size is shown for a subset of rows, as once, few, many or a class of expanded clone.

v_gene: TRBV30
d_gene: NA
j_gene: TRBJ1-4
abundance: NA
CDR3nt: TGTGCCTGGAGCGTTCGGACAGCCGCAACTAATGAAAAACTGTTTTTT
CDR3aa: CAWSVRTAATNEKLFF

v_gene: TRBV30
d_gene: NA
j_gene: TRBJ1-2
abundance: NA
CDR3nt: TGTGCCTGGAGTGCTACAGGGATCTATGGCTACACCTTC
CDR3aa: CAWSATGIYGYTF

v_gene: TRBV5-1
d_gene: TRBD2
j_gene: TRBJ2-2
abundance: NA
CDR3nt: TGCGCCAGCAGCTCACTAGCGGGAGCGGCCGGGGAGCTGTTTTTT
CDR3aa: CASSSLAGAAGELFF

v_gene: TRBV27
d_gene: TRBD1
j_gene: TRBJ1-5
abundance: NA
CDR3nt: TGTGCCAGCGCGCTCGGGACAGGGAGGGATCAGCCCCAGCATTTT
CDR3aa: CASALGTGRDQPQHF

v_gene: TRBV7-9
d_gene: NA
j_gene: TRBJ2-7
abundance: once
CDR3nt: TGTGCCAGCAGCCCCCGTTTTACTTCCAACGAGCAGTACTTC
CDR3aa: CASSPRFTSNEQYF

v_gene: TRBV5-4
d_gene: NA
j_gene: TRBJ1-1
abundance: NA
CDR3nt: TGTGCCAGCAGTGCGGAGGGACGGCTGAACACTGAAGCTTTCTTT
CDR3aa: CASSAEGRLNTEAFF

v_gene: TRBV29-1
d_gene: TRBD1
j_gene: TRBJ2-2
abundance: few
CDR3nt: TGCAGCGTTGAAACAGGGGGCGCGAACACCGGGGAGCTGTTTTTT
CDR3aa: CSVETGGANTGELFF

v_gene: TRBV11-3
d_gene: NA
j_gene: TRBJ1-1
abundance: few
CDR3nt: TGTGCCAGCAGCTTAGACGGTTTGAAGGGGGAAGCTTTCTTT
CDR3aa: CASSLDGLKGEAFF

v_gene: TRBV9
d_gene: TRBD2
j_gene: TRBJ2-1
abundance: NA
CDR3nt: TGTGCCAGCAGCATGGGACTAGCGGGAGGCAGAAATGAGCAGTTCTTC
CDR3aa: CASSMGLAGGRNEQFF

v_gene: TRBV30
d_gene: NA
j_gene: TRBJ1-2
abundance: NA
CDR3nt: TGTGCCTGGAGTACTACTCTTACAACGTTCTCCCGGCATGGCTACACCTTC
CDR3aa: CAWSTTLTTFSRHGYTF

v_gene: TRBV19
d_gene: NA
j_gene: TRBJ2-1
abundance: NA
CDR3nt: TGTGCCAGTAGTAATTCGGTCGGTTGGTCCTACAATGAGCAGTTCTTC
CDR3aa: CASSNSVGWSYNEQFF

v_gene: TRBV10-3
d_gene: TRBD1
j_gene: TRBJ1-2
abundance: NA
CDR3nt: TGTGCCATCAGTGATTTTAGAGAACGCGGTCGGGACAGGGGACAGAACGGCTACACCTTC
CDR3aa: CAISDFRERGRDRGQNGYTF

v_gene: TRBV25-1
d_gene: NA
j_gene: TRBJ2-7
abundance: NA
CDR3nt: TGTGCCAGCAGTGAATGGGGAGGCGAGCAGTACTTC
CDR3aa: CASSEWGGEQYF

v_gene: TRBV12-5
d_gene: TRBD1
j_gene: TRBJ1-5
abundance: few
CDR3nt: TGTGCTAGTGGGACGGGACAGGGGATCAAGGGCAATCAGCCCCAGCATTTT
CDR3aa: CASGTGQGIKGNQPQHF

v_gene: TRBV7-9
d_gene: TRBD1
j_gene: TRBJ2-7
abundance: NA
CDR3nt: TGTGCCAGCAGCTTATCAATGGCAGGGGGCGAGCAGTACTTC
CDR3aa: CASSLSMAGGEQYF

v_gene: TRBV5-4
d_gene: NA
j_gene: TRBJ2-6
abundance: NA
CDR3nt: TGTGCCAGCAGGCGGACAGCGCAGACATCTGGGGCCAACGTCCTGACTTTC
CDR3aa: CASRRTAQTSGANVLTF

v_gene: TRBV27
d_gene: TRBD1
j_gene: TRBJ1-2
abundance: NA
CDR3nt: TGTGCCAGCAGACTTCAGGGGGTGGATAACTATGGCTACACCTTC
CDR3aa: CASRLQGVDNYGYTF

v_gene: TRBV5-1
d_gene: NA
j_gene: TRBJ1-5
abundance: NA
CDR3nt: TGCGCCAGCAGCTTGGCCGGAGATAGCAATCAGCCCCAGCATTTT
CDR3aa: CASSLAGDSNQPQHF

v_gene: TRBV5-1
d_gene: NA
j_gene: TRBJ1-3
abundance: NA
CDR3nt: TGCGCCAGCAGCTGGAGGGGACTACAGGGATCTTCTGGAAACACCATATATTTT
CDR3aa: CASSWRGLQGSSGNTIYF

v_gene: TRBV18
d_gene: TRBD1
j_gene: TRBJ1-3
abundance: NA
CDR3nt: TGTGCCAGCTCCCCGACAGGGGCGGGAGGAAACACCATATATTTT
CDR3aa: CASSPTGAGGNTIYF

v_gene: TRBV19
d_gene: NA
j_gene: TRBJ2-7
abundance: NA
CDR3nt: TGTGCCAGTAGTATCAACGGGATGAGCTCCTACGAGCAGTACTTC
CDR3aa: CASSINGMSSYEQYF

v_gene: TRBV18
d_gene: TRBD1
j_gene: TRBJ1-2
abundance: NA
CDR3nt: TGTGCCAGCTCACTGACAGGGTCCAACTATGGCTACACCTTC
CDR3aa: CASSLTGSNYGYTF

v_gene: TRBV10-3
d_gene: TRBD1
j_gene: TRBJ1-3
abundance: NA
CDR3nt: TGTGCCATCAGCCGGGACAGGGGCTCTGGAAACACCATATATTTT
CDR3aa: CAISRDRGSGNTIYF

v_gene: TRBV18
d_gene: NA
j_gene: TRBJ2-4
abundance: once
CDR3nt: TGTGCCAGCTCACCGGGGGGAAAAAACATTCAGTACTTC
CDR3aa: CASSPGGKNIQYF

v_gene: TRBV30
d_gene: NA
j_gene: TRBJ2-3
abundance: NA
CDR3nt: TGTGCCTGGCAAATCGGTGCGGGCGGAGATACGCAGTATTTT
CDR3aa: CAWQIGAGGDTQYF